This T cell receptor (beta chain) came from a study of lymphopenia after photon versus proton radiotherapy. Regarding the study as a whole: Under photons, naive T cells and diversity fell while effector/memory populations rose.

This clone was detected a few times. Its antigen remains unidentified. In germline, CDR1 is WSHSY, CDR2 SAAADI. The V end was cut by 9 bases, the J end by 7 bases, with 13 bases between. The CDR3 has 13 residues. Sequencing used immunoSEQ multiplex PCR; TCRdb keeps in-frame clones, though not all of them. The sample gives roughly 15,000 clones, 82% of which show up once; approximately 27% is in the top ten. Here the sequenced sample was peripheral blood, taken from a patient treated with photon-based radiotherapy. This chain uses TRBV10-2 with TRBJ1-6, with D perhaps matching TRBD1 (5 bases). This receptor was identified in a man aged 50-59 years with gastric cancer. CDR3 in amino acids: CASSGGINSPLHF. As DNA, the CDR3 is TGCGCCAGTTCGGGGGGAATCAATTCACCCCTCCACTTT.